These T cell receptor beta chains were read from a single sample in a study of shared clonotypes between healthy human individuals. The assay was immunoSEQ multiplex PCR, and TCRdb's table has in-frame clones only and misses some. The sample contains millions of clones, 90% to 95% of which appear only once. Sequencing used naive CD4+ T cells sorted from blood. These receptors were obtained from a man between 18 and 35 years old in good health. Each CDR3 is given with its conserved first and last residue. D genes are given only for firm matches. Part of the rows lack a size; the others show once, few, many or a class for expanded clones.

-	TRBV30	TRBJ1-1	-	TGTGCCTGGAAGTTAATGAACACTGAAGCTTTCTTT	CAWKLMNTEAFF
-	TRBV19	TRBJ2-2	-	TGTGCCACTAAAGGGACTGGGGAGCTGTTTTTT	CATKGTGELFF
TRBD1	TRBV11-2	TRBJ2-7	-	TGTGCCAGCAGCTTAGAGGGACAGGGTACCTACGAGCAGTACTTC	CASSLEGQGTYEQYF
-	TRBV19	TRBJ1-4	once	TGTGCCAGTAGTATCCTACAGTTCGATAATGAAAAACTGTTTTTT	CASSILQFDNEKLFF
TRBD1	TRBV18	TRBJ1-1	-	TGTGCCAGCTCAGCGACGGGACAGGGCCTTAGGACTGAAGCTTTCTTT	CASSATGQGLRTEAFF
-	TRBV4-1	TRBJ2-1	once	TGCGCCAGCAGCGATAGCAGGGGTAGTTCCACCTACAATGAGCAGTTCTTC	CASSDSRGSSTYNEQFF
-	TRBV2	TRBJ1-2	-	TGTGCCAGCGGGACCGCTCCTCCCTATGGCTACACCTTC	CASGTAPPYGYTF
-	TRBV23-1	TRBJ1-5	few	TGCGCCAGCAGTCAATCAGGAGAGGGTAGCAATCAGCCCCAGCATTTT	CASSQSGEGSNQPQHF
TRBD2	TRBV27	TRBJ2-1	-	TGTGCCAGCAGTTTAAAGGTGCCTAGCGGGCCCGAACAAGAGCCCTACAATGAGCAGTTCTTC	CASSLKVPSGPEQEPYNEQFF
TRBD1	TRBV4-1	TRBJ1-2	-	TGCGCCAGCAGCCTGTTACAGGGGGCGCAATCGGGCTATGGCTACACCTTC	CASSLLQGAQSGYGYTF
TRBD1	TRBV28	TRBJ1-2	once	TGTGCCAGCAGTTTCCGGGACAGCCATGGCTACACCTTC	CASSFRDSHGYTF
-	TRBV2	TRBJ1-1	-	TGTGCCAGCAGGCCGGGACACCTGAACACTGAAGCTTTCTTT	CASRPGHLNTEAFF
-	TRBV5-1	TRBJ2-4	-	TGCGCCAGCAGCGCTAAAAACATTCAGTACTTC	CASSAKNIQYF
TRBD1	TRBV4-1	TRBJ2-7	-	TGCGCCAGCAGCCGGGGACAGCCCTACGAGCAGTACTTC	CASSRGQPYEQYF
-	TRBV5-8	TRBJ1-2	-	TGTGCCAGCAGCCCGGAACACGGAACCTATGGCTACACCTTC	CASSPEHGTYGYTF
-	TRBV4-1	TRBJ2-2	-	TGCGCCAGCAGCCAAGTTCGGGTACAGTACACCGGGGAGCTGTTTTTT	CASSQVRVQYTGELFF
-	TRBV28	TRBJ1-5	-	TGTGCCAGCGCGTACCCCGGGGCGAGTGCTCAGCCCCAGCATTTT	CASAYPGASAQPQHF
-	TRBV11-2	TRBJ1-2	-	TGTGCCAGCAGCCCAGGGCCTAACTATGGCTACACCTTC	CASSPGPNYGYTF
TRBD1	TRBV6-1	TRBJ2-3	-	TGTGCCAGCAATCCCCGGGACAGGGGGGTAGATACGCAGTATTTT	CASNPRDRGVDTQYF
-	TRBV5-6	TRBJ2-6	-	TGTGCCAGCAGCACACAGGGTTCTGGGGCCAACGTCCTGACTTTC	CASSTQGSGANVLTF
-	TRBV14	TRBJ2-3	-	TGTGCCAGCAGCCACCCTCGGGGGGCCCCGGATACGCAGTATTTT	CASSHPRGAPDTQYF
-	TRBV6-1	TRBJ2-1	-	TGTGCCAGCAGTGGGGGGCTGCTCAATGAGCAGTTCTTC	CASSGGLLNEQFF
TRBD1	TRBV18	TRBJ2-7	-	TGTGCCAGCTCACCAGCGGGACAGGGTATCTACGAGCAGTACTTC	CASSPAGQGIYEQYF
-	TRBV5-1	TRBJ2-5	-	TGCGCCAGCAGCTTGGCCCGACAGGTACCTAAAGAGACCCAGTACTTC	CASSLARQVPKETQYF
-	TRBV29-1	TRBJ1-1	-	TGCAGCGTGGACGGGGGGAAAGGTCCCACTGAAGCTTTCTTT	CSVDGGKGPTEAFF
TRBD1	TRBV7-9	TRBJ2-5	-	TGTGCCAGCAGCTCCTCCGGGACAGGGAAAGAGACCCAGTACTTC	CASSSSGTGKETQYF
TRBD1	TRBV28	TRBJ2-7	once	TGTGCCAGCAGTTGGATCCCGGGACAGGGTACCTACGAGCAGTACTTC	CASSWIPGQGTYEQYF
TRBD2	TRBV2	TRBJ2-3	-	TGTGCCAGCAGTTTTGGACTAGCGGCGACAGATACGCAGTATTTT	CASSFGLAATDTQYF
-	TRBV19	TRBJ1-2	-	TGTGCCAGTAGTATAGGGCCGGGGAACTATGGCTACACCTTC	CASSIGPGNYGYTF
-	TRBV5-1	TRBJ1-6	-	TGCGCCAGCAGCGCTGACCTTAGCTCCTATAATTCACCCCTCCACTTT	CASSADLSSYNSPLHF
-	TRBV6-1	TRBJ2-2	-	TGTGCCAGCAGTGGCGGTATCCCGAACACCGGGGAGCTGTTTTTT	CASSGGIPNTGELFF
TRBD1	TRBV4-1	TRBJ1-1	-	TGCGCCAGCAGCCAAGAAACAGGGGTTATCACTGAAGCTTTCTTT	CASSQETGVITEAFF
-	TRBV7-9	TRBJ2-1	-	TGTGCCAGCAGCCAGAGACAGGCGTCCTCCTACAATGAGCAGTTCTTC	CASSQRQASSYNEQFF
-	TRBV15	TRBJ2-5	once	TGTGCCACCAGCAGAGATCGGTTGGAGACCCAGTACTTC	CATSRDRLETQYF
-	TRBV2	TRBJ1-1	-	TGTGCCAGCAGTCAGGAAGCTACGACCTCTGAAGCTTTCTTT	CASSQEATTSEAFF
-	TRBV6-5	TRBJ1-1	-	TGTGCCAGCAGTTACCCAAGCAGTGAAGCTTTCTTT	CASSYPSSEAFF
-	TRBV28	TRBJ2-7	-	TGTGCCAGCATCTCCCCGGGACGGTTGACCTACGAGCAGTACTTC	CASISPGRLTYEQYF
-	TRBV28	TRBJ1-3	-	TGTGCCAGCAGTTTTGTCCGCAGACAGGAGAGCTCTGGAAACACCATATATTTT	CASSFVRRQESSGNTIYF
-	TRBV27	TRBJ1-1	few	TGTGCCACATTCGGGGGGACTGAAGCTTTCTTT	CATFGGTEAFF
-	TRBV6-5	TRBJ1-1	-	TGTGCCAGCAGTTACCTCGGGCCTAACACTGAAGCTTTCTTT	CASSYLGPNTEAFF
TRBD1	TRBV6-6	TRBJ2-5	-	TGTGCCAGCAGTCACGGACAGGGAGGCCAAGAGACCCAGTACTTC	CASSHGQGGQETQYF
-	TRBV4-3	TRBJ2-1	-	TGCGCCAGCAGCCCCGAGGGGGGACGCTCCTACAATGAGCAGTTCTTC	CASSPEGGRSYNEQFF
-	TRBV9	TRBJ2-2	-	TGTGCCAGCAGCGTAGATATCACAGTGGGGGACACCGGGGAGCTGTTTTTT	CASSVDITVGDTGELFF
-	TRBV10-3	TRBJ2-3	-	TGTGCCATCAGTGAGTCTAGCATCCCAGATACGCAGTATTTT	CAISESSIPDTQYF
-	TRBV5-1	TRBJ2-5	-	TGCGCCAGCAGCACCGGATCTGAAGAGACCCAGTACTTC	CASSTGSEETQYF
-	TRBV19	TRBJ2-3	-	TGTGCCAGTAGTGTCGGGACGGCCAACACAGATACGCAGTATTTT	CASSVGTANTDTQYF
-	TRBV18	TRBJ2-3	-	TGTGCCAGCTCACCACCAGTAGGAGATACGCAGTATTTT	CASSPPVGDTQYF
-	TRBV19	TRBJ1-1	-	TGTGCCAGTAGTATAGGGGATGGCACTGAAGCTTTCTTT	CASSIGDGTEAFF
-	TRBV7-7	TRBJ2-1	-	TGTGCTAGCAGCCCGGGGTCGTGGGGGAATGAGCAGTTCTTC	CASSPGSWGNEQFF
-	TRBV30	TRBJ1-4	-	TGTGCCTGGAGTTCGGGGGCAACTAATGAAAAACTGTTTTTT	CAWSSGATNEKLFF
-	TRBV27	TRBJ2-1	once	TGTGCCAGCAGTTTCTTAGCGTCGAATGAGCAGTTCTTC	CASSFLASNEQFF
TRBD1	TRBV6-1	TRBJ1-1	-	TGTGCCAGCAGTATACAAGGGACAGGGATCACTGAAGCTTTCTTT	CASSIQGTGITEAFF
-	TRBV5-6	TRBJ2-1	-	TGTGCCAGCAGCTTGCCGGGCCACAATGAGCAGTTCTTC	CASSLPGHNEQFF
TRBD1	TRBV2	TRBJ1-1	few	TGTGCCAGCACGCGACAGGGACTTATCCTGAACACTGAAGCTTTCTTT	CASTRQGLILNTEAFF
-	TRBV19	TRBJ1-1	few	TGTGCCACCGACTCCTCCAGGGGTATCGGGGAAGCTTTCTTT	CATDSSRGIGEAFF